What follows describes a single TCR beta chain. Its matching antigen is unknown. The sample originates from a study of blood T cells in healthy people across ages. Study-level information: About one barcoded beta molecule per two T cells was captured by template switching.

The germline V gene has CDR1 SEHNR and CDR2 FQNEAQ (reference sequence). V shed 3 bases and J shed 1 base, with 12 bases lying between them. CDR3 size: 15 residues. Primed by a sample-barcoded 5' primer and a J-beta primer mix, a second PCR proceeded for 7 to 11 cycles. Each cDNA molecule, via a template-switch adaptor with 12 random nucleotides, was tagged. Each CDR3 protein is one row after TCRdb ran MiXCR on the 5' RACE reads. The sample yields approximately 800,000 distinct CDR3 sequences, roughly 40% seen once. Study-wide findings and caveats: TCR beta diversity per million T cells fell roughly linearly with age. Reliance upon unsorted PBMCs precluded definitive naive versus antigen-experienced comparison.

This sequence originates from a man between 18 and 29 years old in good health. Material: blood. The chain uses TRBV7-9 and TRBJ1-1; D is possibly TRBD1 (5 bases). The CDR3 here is CASSFLQGPNTEAFF. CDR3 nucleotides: TGTGCCAGCAGCTTTCTTCAGGGTCCGAACACTGAAGCTTTCTTT.